This is a list of T cell receptor beta chains from one sample in a study of early T cells in non-severe SARS-CoV-2 infection. TCRdb recomputed calls from the 5' RACE reads with MiXCR, one row per CDR3 protein. The table includes more than 90,000 distinct CDR3 sequences, roughly 11% detected once. The sample consisted of whole blood. These receptor sequences come from an adult who was a healthcare worker with PCR-confirmed SARS-CoV-2 infection or an uninfected control (not recorded which). Each CDR3 is given with its conserved first and last residue. D genes are given only for firm matches. The listing skips clone size in some rows; elsewhere it reads once, few, many or a size class.

few,NA,TRBJ1-6,TRBV20-1,TGCAGTGTTACAGGGACCGTTAGCTCCTATAATTCACCCCTCCACTTT,CSVTGTVSSYNSPLHF
many,NA,TRBJ2-7,TRBV3-1,TGTGCCAGCAGGTTGGGGGTCTCCTACGAGCAGTACTTC,CASRLGVSYEQYF
many,TRBD1,TRBJ2-7,TRBV7-9,TGTGCCAGCAGCCCGGGACAGTGGCCCTACGAGCAGTACTTC,CASSPGQWPYEQYF
NA,TRBD1,TRBJ2-7,TRBV6-5,TGTGCCAGCACTAGGGACAGGGGGAAAAACGAGCAGTACTTC,CASTRDRGKNEQYF
many,NA,TRBJ2-7,TRBV6-5,TGTGCCAGTTTGAGTGGAACAACCTACGAGCAGTACTTC,CASLSGTTYEQYF
few,TRBD2,TRBJ2-7,TRBV9,TGTGCCAGCAGCCTCGGGGGGGCATATAACGAGCAGTACTTC,CASSLGGAYNEQYF
NA,NA,TRBJ2-1,TRBV23-1,TGCGCCAGCAGACAAAAACATCGGAGGGCCTTTCCCAATGAGCAGTTCTTC,CASRQKHRRAFPNEQFF
many,TRBD1,TRBJ2-7,TRBV5-1,TGCGCCAGCAGCTCCGGGACAGGCTACGAGCAGTACTTC,CASSSGTGYEQYF
NA,NA,TRBJ2-5,TRBV7-3,TGTGCCAGCAGCTTAACTTGTCTGCGTCGGACCCCCCAAGAGACCCAGTACTTC,CASSLTCLRRTPQETQYF
few,TRBD1,TRBJ1-6,TRBV7-8,TGTGCCAGCAGCCTCGACAGGGGGGATAATTCACCCCTCCACTTT,CASSLDRGDNSPLHF
NA,NA,TRBJ2-1,TRBV29-1,TGCAGCTCCGGGACACTTATATCTGTTGAGCAGTTCTTC,CSSGTLISVEQFF
NA,TRBD2,TRBJ2-7,TRBV9,TGTGCCAGCAGCCTGGGGCCCATAGCGGGCGGGAGGATCAGCCCCTACGAGCAGTACTTC,CASSLGPIAGGRISPYEQYF
few,NA,TRBJ1-5,TRBV19,TGTGCCAGTACTCTGGGGAGGGCAGGCAATCAGCCCCAGCATTTT,CASTLGRAGNQPQHF
few,TRBD1,TRBJ2-7,TRBV5-1,TGCGCCAGCAGCTTGGAAGGGACAGTTCCCCACGAGCAGTACTTC,CASSLEGTVPHEQYF
few,NA,TRBJ1-2,TRBV13,TGTGCCAGCAGCTCACAGGTGGAGGGCTCAAGACGGAACTATGGCTACACCTTC,CASSSQVEGSRRNYGYTF
few,TRBD1,TRBJ1-5,TRBV9,TGTGCCAGCAGCGTAGGAGGGACAGTCAATCAGCCCCAGCATTTT,CASSVGGTVNQPQHF
few,NA,TRBJ2-5,TRBV20-1,TGCAGTGCCATCCGAGTAGGGGGGTCGTTAGAGACCCAGTACTTC,CSAIRVGGSLETQYF
many,NA,TRBJ1-1,TRBV20-1,TGCAGTGCTAGTTTCACCCTGAACACTGAAGCTTTCTTT,CSASFTLNTEAFF
few,TRBD1,TRBJ1-1,TRBV4-1,TGCGCCAGCAGCCAAGCAGGGGGCCTGAACACTGAAGCTTTCTTT,CASSQAGGLNTEAFF
many,NA,TRBJ2-7,TRBV3-1,TGTGCCAGCAGCAGACGGACAGAGAACTACGAGCAGTACTTC,CASSRRTENYEQYF
many,TRBD1,TRBJ1-1,TRBV7-9,TGTGCCAGCAGCTCCGACAGGGTCGGGATCAAGAACACTGAAGCTTTCTTT,CASSSDRVGIKNTEAFF
many,TRBD1,TRBJ2-7,TRBV19,TGTGCCAGTAGTAGGACAGGGGCCCCCTACGAGCAGTACTTC,CASSRTGAPYEQYF
NA,NA,TRBJ2-2,TRBV2,TGTGCCAGCAGTGAATTTTCTGTTAGGGGGACCGGGGAGCTGTTTTTT,CASSEFSVRGTGELFF
NA,NA,TRBJ2-1,TRBV24-1,TGTGCCACCAGCACATCACTAGACTCCTACAGTGAGCAGTTCTTC,CATSTSLDSYSEQFF
few,NA,TRBJ1-6,TRBV28,TGTGCCCTACGTCCTTCTTATAATTCACCCCTCCACTTT,CALRPSYNSPLHF
many,NA,TRBJ1-1,TRBV4-1,TGCGCCAGCAGCCAAGAAATCGGCATTACTCCGGGGACTGAAGCTTTCTTT,CASSQEIGITPGTEAFF
many,NA,TRBJ1-1,TRBV20-1,TGCAGTGCTAGAGCGGTAAGGGGCCACACTGAAGCTTTCTTT,CSARAVRGHTEAFF
many,TRBD1,TRBJ2-7,TRBV7-9,TGTGCCAGCAGCTTGACGACAGGGACATCCGAGCAGTACTTC,CASSLTTGTSEQYF
many,NA,TRBJ1-2,TRBV28,TGTGCCAGCAGTTACCGGACAGTTTATGGCTACACCTTC,CASSYRTVYGYTF
many,TRBD1,TRBJ1-2,TRBV3-1,TGTGCCAGCAGCCACTACTATGACAGGGGGCTTTATGGCTACACCTTC,CASSHYYDRGLYGYTF
once,TRBD1,TRBJ2-7,TRBV5-1,TGCGCCAGCAGCTTCGGGACAGGGTTCTACGAGCAGTACTTC,CASSFGTGFYEQYF
NA,NA,TRBJ1-1,TRBV2,TGTGCCAGCTCCCCGGAGGGAGGCACTGAAGCTTTCTTT,CASSPEGGTEAFF
many,NA,TRBJ1-1,TRBV7-6,TGTGCCAGCAGCCACCTGGGGGCCATGGAAGCTTTCTTT,CASSHLGAMEAFF
NA,NA,TRBJ2-2,TRBV20-1,TGCAGTGCTAGAGAACCGTGGGGGCACGGGGAGCTGTTTTTT,CSAREPWGHGELFF
NA,NA,TRBJ1-2,TRBV10-3,TGTGCCATCAGTGATCGGGGGGATGGCTACACCTTC,CAISDRGDGYTF
NA,NA,TRBJ2-7,TRBV20-1,TGCAGTGCTAGATGGCTAGGCTACAAGCAGTACTTC,CSARWLGYKQYF
NA,TRBD1,TRBJ2-1,TRBV5-4,TGTGCCAGCAGCTGGACAGGGATGGGCTCCTACAATGAGCAGTTCTTC,CASSWTGMGSYNEQFF
NA,TRBD2,TRBJ2-2,TRBV19,TGTGCCAGTATGCCCAGCGGGAGACGGACCGGGGAGCTGTTTTTT,CASMPSGRRTGELFF